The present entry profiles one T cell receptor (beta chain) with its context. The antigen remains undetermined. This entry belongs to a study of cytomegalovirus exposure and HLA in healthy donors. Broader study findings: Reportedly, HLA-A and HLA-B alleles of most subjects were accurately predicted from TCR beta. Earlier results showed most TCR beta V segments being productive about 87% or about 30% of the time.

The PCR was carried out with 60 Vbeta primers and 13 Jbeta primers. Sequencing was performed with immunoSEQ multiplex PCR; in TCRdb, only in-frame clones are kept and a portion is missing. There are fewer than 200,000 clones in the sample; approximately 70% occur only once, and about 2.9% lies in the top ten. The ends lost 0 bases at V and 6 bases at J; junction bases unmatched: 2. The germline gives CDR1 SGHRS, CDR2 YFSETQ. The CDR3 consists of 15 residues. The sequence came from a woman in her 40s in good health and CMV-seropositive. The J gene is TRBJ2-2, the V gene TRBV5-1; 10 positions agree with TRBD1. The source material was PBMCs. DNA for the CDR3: TGCGCCAGCAGCTTGGCCGGACAGGGGGCCGGGGAGCTGTTTTTT. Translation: CASSLAGQGAGELFF.